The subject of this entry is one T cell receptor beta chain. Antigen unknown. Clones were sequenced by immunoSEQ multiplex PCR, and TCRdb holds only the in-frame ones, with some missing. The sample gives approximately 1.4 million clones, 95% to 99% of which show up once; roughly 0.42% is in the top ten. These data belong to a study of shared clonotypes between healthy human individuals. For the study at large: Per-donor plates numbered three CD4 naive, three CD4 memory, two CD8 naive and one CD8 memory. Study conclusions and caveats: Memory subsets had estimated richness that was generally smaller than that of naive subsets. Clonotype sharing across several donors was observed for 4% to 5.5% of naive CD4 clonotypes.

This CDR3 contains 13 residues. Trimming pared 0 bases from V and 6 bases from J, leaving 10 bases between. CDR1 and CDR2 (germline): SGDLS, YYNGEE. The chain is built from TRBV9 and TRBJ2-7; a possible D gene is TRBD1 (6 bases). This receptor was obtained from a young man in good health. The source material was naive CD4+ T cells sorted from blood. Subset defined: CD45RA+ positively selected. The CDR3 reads CASSVERTAEQYF. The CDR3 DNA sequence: TGTGCCAGCAGCGTAGAAAGGACAGCCGAGCAGTACTTC.